Listed below are T cell receptor beta chains from one sample, sequenced in a study of Ad26.COV2.S vaccination and SARS-CoV-2 variants. Libraries were prepared by immunoSEQ multiplex PCR; TCRdb keeps only in-frame clonotypes and omits some of them. The sample holds about 350,000 clones, around 90% seen once. Sequences were derived from peripheral blood, sampled after recovery from COVID-19. The receptor set was obtained from a human donor who had recovered from COVID-19. CDR3s include the opening cysteine and the closing phenylalanine or tryptophan. A D gene is named only where the DNA matches it firmly. Clone size is given for some rows only: seen once, a few or many times, or a class if the clone is expanded.

D,J,size,V,DNA,CDR3
.,TRBJ2-1,.,TRBV12-3/TRBV12-4,TGTGCCAGCAGTTTATACGGTGAGCAGTTCTTC,CASSLYGEQFF
TRBD1,TRBJ1-3,.,TRBV7-9,TGTGCCAGCAGCTCCCGGGACAGGGGAAATGGAAACACCATATATTTT,CASSSRDRGNGNTIYF
TRBD1,TRBJ1-6,.,TRBV11-2,TGTGCCAGCAGCCCAGGGGGCGGCTCACCCCTCCACTTT,CASSPGGGSPLHF
.,TRBJ2-7,.,TRBV15,TGTGCCACCAGCGCATCGGGGTTTGGACACTACGAGCAGTACTTC,CATSASGFGHYEQYF
.,TRBJ1-5,.,TRBV19,TGTGCCACCCATCCCCGGGGCTTGAATAGCAATCAGCCCCAGCATTTT,CATHPRGLNSNQPQHF
TRBD1,TRBJ2-1,.,TRBV10-1,TGCGCCAGCAGTGCTGGGACAGGTTACAATGAGCAGTTCTTC,CASSAGTGYNEQFF
.,TRBJ1-4,.,TRBV6-6,TGTGCCACCAGTCTGGGTAATGAAAAACTGTTTTTT,CATSLGNEKLFF
TRBD2,TRBJ2-7,.,TRBV7-9,TGTGCCAGCAGCCCCGGGACTAGCCTCGACGAGCAGTACTTC,CASSPGTSLDEQYF
.,TRBJ1-2,.,TRBV9,TGTGCCAGCAGCGTAGGGGATCAGGGGAGTAGAGACTATGGCTACACCTTC,CASSVGDQGSRDYGYTF
TRBD2,TRBJ2-1,.,TRBV15,TGTGCCACCAGCAGAGTAGTGACTAGCGGGGGATACAATGAGCAGTTCTTC,CATSRVVTSGGYNEQFF
TRBD1,TRBJ2-4,.,TRBV6-6,TGTGCCAGCAGTTACCCAGAAACAGGGGCCAACATTCAGTACTTC,CASSYPETGANIQYF
TRBD1,TRBJ2-5,once,TRBV5-1,TGCGCCAGCAGCCCTGCTTGGACAGGGGGTCGGGAGACCCAGTACTTC,CASSPAWTGGRETQYF
.,TRBJ2-1,.,TRBV12-3/TRBV12-4,TGTGCCAGCAGTTTCGATCCCTCCAATGAGCAGTTCTTC,CASSFDPSNEQFF
TRBD1,TRBJ2-2,.,TRBV13,TGTGCCAGCAGCCCCTGGACAGGGGCGACCACCGGGGAGCTGTTTTTT,CASSPWTGATTGELFF
.,TRBJ1-4,.,TRBV7-8,TGTGCCAGCAGCCCAAACACCGGGACCTTCGGTGAAAAACTGTTTTTT,CASSPNTGTFGEKLFF
.,TRBJ2-7,few,TRBV19,TGTGCCAGTAGTACCGAGGGGACGGGCTACGAGCAGTACTTC,CASSTEGTGYEQYF